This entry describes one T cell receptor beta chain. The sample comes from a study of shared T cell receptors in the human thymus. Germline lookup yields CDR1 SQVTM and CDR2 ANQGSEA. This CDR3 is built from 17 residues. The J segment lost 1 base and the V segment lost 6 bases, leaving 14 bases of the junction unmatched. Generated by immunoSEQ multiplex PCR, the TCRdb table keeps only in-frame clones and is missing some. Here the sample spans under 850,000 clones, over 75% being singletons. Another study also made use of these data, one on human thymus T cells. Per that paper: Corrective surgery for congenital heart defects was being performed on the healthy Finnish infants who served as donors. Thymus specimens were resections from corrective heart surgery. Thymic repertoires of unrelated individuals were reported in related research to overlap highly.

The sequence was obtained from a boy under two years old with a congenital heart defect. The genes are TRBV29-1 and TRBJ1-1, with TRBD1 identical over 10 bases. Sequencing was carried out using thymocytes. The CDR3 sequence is CSVLRDRGPQENTEAFF. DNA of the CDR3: TGCAGCGTCCTAAGGGACAGGGGTCCTCAGGAGAACACTGAAGCTTTCTTT.